The rows below give T cell receptor beta chains drawn from one sample of a study of beta chain features in type 1 diabetes. The assay was immunoSEQ multiplex PCR, and TCRdb's table has in-frame clones only and misses some. Among over 700,000 clones listed, 17% were seen once. Sample: naive CD4+ T cells from blood. Receptor source: a woman between 18 and 29 years old in good health. CDR3s include the opening cysteine and the closing phenylalanine or tryptophan. The order of the fields is V gene, D gene, clone size, CDR3 length, J gene, CDR3 protein, CDR3 DNA. A D gene is named only where the DNA matches it firmly. Size is omitted from some rows. Given values are once, few, many or a class for expanded clones.

v_call: TRBV6-6
d_call: .
clone_size: .
cdr3_length: 13
j_call: TRBJ2-7
cdr3_aa: CASSYTGYYEQYF
cdr3_nt: TGTGCCAGCAGTTATACCGGGTACTACGAGCAGTACTTC

v_call: TRBV2
d_call: .
clone_size: few
cdr3_length: 11
j_call: TRBJ2-5
cdr3_aa: CASSVRETQYF
cdr3_nt: TGTGCCAGCAGTGTACGAGAGACCCAGTACTTC

v_call: TRBV7-2
d_call: TRBD2
clone_size: few
cdr3_length: 16
j_call: TRBJ2-1
cdr3_aa: CASLQGGREPYNEQFF
cdr3_nt: TGTGCCAGCCTCCAGGGTGGGAGGGAACCCTACAATGAGCAGTTCTTC

v_call: TRBV6-6
d_call: .
clone_size: .
cdr3_length: 14
j_call: TRBJ2-7
cdr3_aa: CASSYLNSSPEQYF
cdr3_nt: TGTGCCAGCAGTTACTTAAACAGTTCGCCCGAGCAGTACTTC

v_call: TRBV28
d_call: .
clone_size: .
cdr3_length: 13
j_call: TRBJ2-5
cdr3_aa: CASTADPRGTQYF
cdr3_nt: TGTGCCAGCACCGCCGACCCCCGGGGTACCCAGTACTTC

v_call: TRBV6-5
d_call: .
clone_size: .
cdr3_length: 13
j_call: TRBJ2-3
cdr3_aa: CASRGASTDTQYF
cdr3_nt: TGTGCCAGCAGAGGTGCCAGCACAGATACGCAGTATTTT

v_call: TRBV7-9
d_call: .
clone_size: .
cdr3_length: 16
j_call: TRBJ1-3
cdr3_aa: CASSPRNPGTGNTIYF
cdr3_nt: TGTGCCAGCAGCCCGCGGAACCCAGGGACTGGAAACACCATATATTTT

v_call: TRBV25-1
d_call: TRBD1
clone_size: .
cdr3_length: 17
j_call: TRBJ2-2
cdr3_aa: CASSEFQHQGAGGELFF
cdr3_nt: TGTGCCAGCAGTGAATTCCAGCACCAGGGGGCGGGCGGGGAGCTGTTTTTT

v_call: TRBV6-1
d_call: .
clone_size: few
cdr3_length: 13
j_call: TRBJ1-5
cdr3_aa: CASSEGGNQPQHF
cdr3_nt: TGTGCCAGCAGTGAGGGGGGCAATCAGCCCCAGCATTTT

v_call: TRBV19
d_call: TRBD1
clone_size: .
cdr3_length: 14
j_call: TRBJ2-3
cdr3_aa: CASRPQGSTDTQYF
cdr3_nt: TGTGCCAGTAGGCCACAGGGGAGCACAGATACGCAGTATTTT

v_call: TRBV7-2
d_call: .
clone_size: few
cdr3_length: 14
j_call: TRBJ2-3
cdr3_aa: CASGLGGATDTQYF
cdr3_nt: TGTGCCAGCGGCTTGGGGGGGGCCACAGATACGCAGTATTTT

v_call: TRBV27
d_call: TRBD2
clone_size: few
cdr3_length: 16
j_call: TRBJ2-7
cdr3_aa: CASSFYKAGSSYEQYF
cdr3_nt: TGTGCCAGCAGTTTCTATAAAGCGGGGAGCTCCTACGAGCAGTACTTC

v_call: TRBV5-1
d_call: .
clone_size: .
cdr3_length: 16
j_call: TRBJ1-2
cdr3_aa: CASSLVGQGRDYGYTF
cdr3_nt: TGCGCCAGCAGCTTGGTGGGCCAGGGGAGGGACTATGGCTACACCTTC

v_call: TRBV14
d_call: TRBD1
clone_size: .
cdr3_length: 16
j_call: TRBJ2-1
cdr3_aa: CASSPPGQSSYNEQFF
cdr3_nt: TGTGCCAGCTCACCCCCGGGACAGAGCTCCTACAATGAGCAGTTCTTC